This paragraph covers one T cell receptor (beta chain) sequence. The antigen is unknown. The data stem from a study of STAT3 mutations in large granular lymphocyte leukemia. General study points: In T-cell large granular lymphocyte leukemia, about half of patients showed multiple immunodominant subclonotypes. Suggested: STAT3 mutation was not the ancestral event for these clonal expansions. After therapy, about 35% of the 18 patients switched clonotypes, all new clones STAT3 wild type.

The ends lost 4 bases at V and 7 bases at J; junction bases unmatched: 17. Germline CDR1 SGHDT, CDR2 YYEEEE. The CDR3 contains 19 residues. TCRbeta libraries averaged roughly 40,000 productive templates per sample. Generated by immunoSEQ multiplex PCR, the TCRdb table keeps only in-frame clones and is missing some. The sample has about 9,700 clones; about 85% are singletons. The sequencing input was peripheral blood mononuclear cells. V gene TRBV5-6 combines with J gene TRBJ1-6, with 10 bases identical to TRBD1. The TCR originated in a man aged 55 to 69 with T-cell large granular lymphocyte leukemia. Some clones in this sample may be carry-over from other donors' samples. The CDR3 is CASSPRFDPGTGANSPLHF. CDR3 sequence (DNA): TGTGCCAGCAGCCCCCGGTTCGACCCCGGGACAGGGGCGAATTCACCCCTCCACTTT.